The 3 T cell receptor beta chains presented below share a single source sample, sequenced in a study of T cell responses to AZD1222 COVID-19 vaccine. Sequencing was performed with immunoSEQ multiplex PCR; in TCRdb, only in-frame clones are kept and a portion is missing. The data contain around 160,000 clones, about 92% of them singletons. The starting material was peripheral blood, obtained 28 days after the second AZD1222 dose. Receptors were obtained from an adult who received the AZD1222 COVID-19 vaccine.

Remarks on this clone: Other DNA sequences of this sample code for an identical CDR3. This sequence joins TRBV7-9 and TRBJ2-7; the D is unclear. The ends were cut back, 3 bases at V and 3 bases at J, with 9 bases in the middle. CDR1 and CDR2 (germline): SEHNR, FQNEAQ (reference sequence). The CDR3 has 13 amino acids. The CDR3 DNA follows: TGTGCCAGCAGCTTGGGGTACAGCTACGAGCAGTACTTC. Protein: CASSLGYSYEQYF.

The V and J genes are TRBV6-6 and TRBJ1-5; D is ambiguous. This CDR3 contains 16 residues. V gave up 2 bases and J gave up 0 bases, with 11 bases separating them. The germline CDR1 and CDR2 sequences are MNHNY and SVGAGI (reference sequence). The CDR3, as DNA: TGTGCCAGCAGTTACCCCACAGAGTATAGCAATCAGCCCCAGCATTTT. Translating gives CASSYPTEYSNQPQHF.

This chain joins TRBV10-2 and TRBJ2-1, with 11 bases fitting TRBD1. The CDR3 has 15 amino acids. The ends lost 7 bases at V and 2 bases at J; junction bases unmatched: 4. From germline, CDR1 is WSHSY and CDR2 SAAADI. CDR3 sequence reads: CASTPGQGAYNEQFF. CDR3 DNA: TGCGCCAGCACCCCGGGACAGGGGGCCTACAATGAGCAGTTCTTC.